This T cell receptor (beta chain) was captured by sequencing in a study of neurological immune-mediated disorders. Findings and caveats of the study: One related-CDR3 cluster, identified by phylogenetic grouping, held the repertoires of 18 of 34 multiple sclerosis patients and was a possible signature.

This clonotype occurred many times. Its antigen is currently unknown. Germline values: CDR1 MNHEY, CDR2 SVGAGI. The V end lost 3 bases, the J end lost 2 bases, and 12 bases lay between the germline ends. The CDR3 sequence is 15 residues long. TCRdb reprocessed the 5' RACE reads with MiXCR, giving one entry per CDR3 protein. The data show approximately 68,000 distinct CDR3 sequences, 4.8% seen once. The rearrangement uses TRBV6-5 and TRBJ2-3; D is possibly TRBD2 (5 bases). The sequence derives from a woman in her seventies with multiple sclerosis. The sequencing input was PBMCs. CDR3 DNA: TGTGCCAGCAGTTATCGGGGAGCCCTCACAGATACGCAGTATTTT. Translated, it gives CASSYRGALTDTQYF.